This TCR beta chain appears in the sequencing data of a study of blood T cells in healthy people across ages. About the research overall: Template switching picked up about one barcoded beta molecule for each two T cells.

General study findings and limits: Getting older went along with TCR beta diversity per million T cells dropping roughly linearly. It was held that the diversity estimates obtained from one million T cells were underestimates.

Primers used in a second PCR of about 7 to 11 cycles were a sample-barcoded 5' primer and a J-beta primer mix. Researchers report that a template-switch adaptor with 12 random nucleotides tagged each cDNA molecule. TCRdb re-derived calls from the 5' RACE reads in MiXCR, one entry per CDR3 protein. The profile shows 1.4 million to 1.5 million distinct CDR3 sequences, roughly 40% of them singletons. Trimming removed 3 bases at V and 5 bases at J, with 11 bases between. The CDR3 length is 13 residues. In germline, CDR1 is MNHEY, CDR2 SVGAGI. This clonotype has more than one count but fewer than ten. Its specificity is not known.

The TCR sequence derives from a woman aged 18 to 35 in good health. Sequenced material: blood. This sequence joins TRBV6-5 and TRBJ2-7, with D possibly matching TRBD1 (6 bases). The CDR3 DNA is TGTGCCAGCAGTTATCCAGGGGACCACGAGCAGTACTTC. Protein product: CASSYPGDHEQYF.